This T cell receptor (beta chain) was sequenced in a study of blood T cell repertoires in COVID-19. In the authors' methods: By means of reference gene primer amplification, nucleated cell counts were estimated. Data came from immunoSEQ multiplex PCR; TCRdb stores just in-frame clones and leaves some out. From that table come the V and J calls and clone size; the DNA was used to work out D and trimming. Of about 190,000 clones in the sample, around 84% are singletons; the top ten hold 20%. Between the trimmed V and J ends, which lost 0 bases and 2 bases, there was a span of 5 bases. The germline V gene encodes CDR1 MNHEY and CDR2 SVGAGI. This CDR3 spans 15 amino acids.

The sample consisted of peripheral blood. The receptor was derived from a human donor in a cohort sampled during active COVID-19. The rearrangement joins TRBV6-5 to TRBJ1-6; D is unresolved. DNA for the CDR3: TGTGCCAGCAGTTACTCCAGGACCTATAATTCACCCCTCCACTTT. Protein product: CASSYSRTYNSPLHF.